One TCR beta chain is described in this entry. Libraries were prepared by immunoSEQ multiplex PCR; TCRdb keeps only in-frame clonotypes and omits some of them. The sample lists 300,000 to 450,000 clones, around 87% occurring once. The sample is drawn from a study of blood T cell repertoires in COVID-19. At the level of the study: Acute-phase and convalescent COVID-19 samples originated in the United States, Italy and Spain. Sources were T cells, B-cell-depleted T cells, or PBMCs; the material itself was cDNA or gDNA.

V lost 4 bases and J 0 bases, leaving 6 bases between the germline ends. CDR3 length: 13 amino acids. CDR1 and CDR2 from the germline V gene are SNHLY and FYNNEI. The V gene is TRBV2, the J gene TRBJ1-2; no clear D. The sequence derives from a woman aged 55-75 years with COVID-19, enrolled during active disease. Sequenced: peripheral blood. The CDR3 region has the DNA TGTGCCAGCAGTGGGCCACCTAACTATGGCTACACCTTC. It yields the protein CASSGPPNYGYTF. Using reference TRBV2 and TRBJ1-2 for the parts outside the CDR3, the full variable domain is EPEVTQTPSHQVTQMGQEVILRCVPISNHLYFYWYRQILGQKVEFLVSFYNNEISEKSEIFDDQFSVERPDGSNFTLKIRSTKLEDSAMYFCASSGPPNYGYTFGSGTRLTVV.